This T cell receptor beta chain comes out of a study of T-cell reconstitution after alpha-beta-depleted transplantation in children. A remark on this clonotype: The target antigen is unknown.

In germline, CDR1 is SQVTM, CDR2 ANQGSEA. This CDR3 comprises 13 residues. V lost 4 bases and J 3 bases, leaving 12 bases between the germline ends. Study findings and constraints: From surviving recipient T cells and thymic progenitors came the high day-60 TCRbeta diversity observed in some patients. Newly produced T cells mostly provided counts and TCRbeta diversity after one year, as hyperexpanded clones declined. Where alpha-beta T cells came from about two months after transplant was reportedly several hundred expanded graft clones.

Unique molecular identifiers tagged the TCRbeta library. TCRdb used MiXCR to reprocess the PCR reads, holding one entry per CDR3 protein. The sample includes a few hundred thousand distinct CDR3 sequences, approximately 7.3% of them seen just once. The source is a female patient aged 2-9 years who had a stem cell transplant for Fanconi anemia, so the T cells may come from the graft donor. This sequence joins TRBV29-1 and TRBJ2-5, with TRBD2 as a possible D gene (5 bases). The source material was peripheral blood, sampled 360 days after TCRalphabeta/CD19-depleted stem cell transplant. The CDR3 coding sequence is TGCAGCGTTGGTAGGAGGAGGAAAGAGACCCAGTACTTC. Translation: CSVGRRRKETQYF.